The clone carrying this T cell receptor (beta chain) was observed at least ten times. Its antigen remains unknown. The time point was: patch test 1, 2 weeks after DPC sensitization. Treatment given: therapeutic diphenylcyclopropenone sensitization with weekly scalp DPC. TCRdb recomputed calls from the RACE reads with MiXCR, one row per CDR3 protein. The sample includes over 95,000 distinct CDR3 sequences, around 12% of them seen just once. This entry is derived from a study of human T cells and chemical hapten exposure. Findings of the study overall: Donor immune responses may differ from healthy people's, since all donors had alopecia. Against controls, expanded TCRs gave rise to significantly more large CDR3 similarity clusters. The number of TCRs over 1 in 1000 frequency stayed unchanged after DPC.

The CDR3 runs to 11 residues. The chain joins TRBV3-2 to TRBJ1-4. TRBV3-2 represents a pseudogene. This TCR derives from a woman aged 40-49 years with alopecia areata. Some clones in this sample may be carry-over from other donors' samples. The input for sequencing was whole blood, taken in connection with sensitization to the hapten diphenylcyclopropenone (DPC). CDR3 sequence: CVRRSNEKLFF. CDR3 nucleotide sequence: TGTGTGAGGAGATCGAATGAAAAACTGTTTTTT.